The rows below give T cell receptor beta chains drawn from one sample of a study of control samples from healthy donors and cancer patients. Data came from immunoSEQ multiplex PCR; TCRdb stores just in-frame clones and leaves some out. Of about 94,000 clones in the sample, roughly nine tenths were seen once. Sequencing used blood. These receptors all come from a woman aged 18-29 years in good health. Both conserved end residues are part of each CDR3.

CDR3aa: CASSVTTQSSYEQYF
j_gene: TRBJ2-7
v_gene: TRBV10-2

CDR3aa: CASRPGGPGETQYF
j_gene: TRBJ2-5
v_gene: TRBV5-1

CDR3aa: CASSQWGQPQHF
j_gene: TRBJ1-5
v_gene: TRBV3-1/TRBV3-2

CDR3aa: CASRGQSYEQYF
j_gene: TRBJ2-7
v_gene: TRBV25-1

CDR3aa: CASSSDRDGGPGPTQYF
j_gene: TRBJ2-3
v_gene: TRBV13

CDR3aa: CASYSGTAYGYTF
j_gene: TRBJ1-2
v_gene: TRBV2

CDR3aa: CSVAGTSGVGETQYF
j_gene: TRBJ2-5
v_gene: TRBV29-1

CDR3aa: CASSESQGNEKLFF
j_gene: TRBJ1-4
v_gene: TRBV10-1

CDR3aa: CASRQAEGDSEAFF
j_gene: TRBJ1-1
v_gene: TRBV2

CDR3aa: CASSFSGLTNTEAFF
j_gene: TRBJ1-1
v_gene: TRBV6-5

CDR3aa: CASSYSTGVGSPLHF
j_gene: TRBJ1-6
v_gene: TRBV5-4